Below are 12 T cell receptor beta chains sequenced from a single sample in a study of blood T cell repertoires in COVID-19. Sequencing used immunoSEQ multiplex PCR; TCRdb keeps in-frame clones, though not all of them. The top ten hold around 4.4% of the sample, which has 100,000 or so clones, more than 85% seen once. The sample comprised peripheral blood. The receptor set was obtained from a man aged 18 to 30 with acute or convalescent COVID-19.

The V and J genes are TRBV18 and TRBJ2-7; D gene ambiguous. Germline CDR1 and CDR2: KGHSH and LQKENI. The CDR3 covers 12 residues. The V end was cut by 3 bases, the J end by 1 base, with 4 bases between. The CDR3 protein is CASSPLSYEQYF. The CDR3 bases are TGTGCCAGCTCACCCCTTTCCTACGAGCAGTACTTC.

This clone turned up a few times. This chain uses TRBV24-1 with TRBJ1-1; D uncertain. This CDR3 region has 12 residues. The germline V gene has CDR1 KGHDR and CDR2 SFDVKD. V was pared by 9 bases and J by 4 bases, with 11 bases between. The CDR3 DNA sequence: TGTGCCACCGACGATGGCGGCACTGAAGCTTTCTTT. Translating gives CATDDGGTEAFF.

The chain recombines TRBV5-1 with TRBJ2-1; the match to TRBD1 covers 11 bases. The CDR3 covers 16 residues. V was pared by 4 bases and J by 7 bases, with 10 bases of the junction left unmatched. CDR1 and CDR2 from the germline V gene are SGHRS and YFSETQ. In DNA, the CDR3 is TGCGCCAGCAGCATCGGACAGGGGGCCATTGGGAATGAGCAGTTCTTC. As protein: CASSIGQGAIGNEQFF.

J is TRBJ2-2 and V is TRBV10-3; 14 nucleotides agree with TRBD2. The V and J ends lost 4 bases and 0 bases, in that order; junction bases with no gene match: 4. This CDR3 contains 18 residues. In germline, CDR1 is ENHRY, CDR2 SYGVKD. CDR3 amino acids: CAISGGLAGGTNTGELFF. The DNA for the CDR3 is TGTGCCATCAGTGGAGGACTAGCGGGGGGAACGAACACCGGGGAGCTGTTTTTT.

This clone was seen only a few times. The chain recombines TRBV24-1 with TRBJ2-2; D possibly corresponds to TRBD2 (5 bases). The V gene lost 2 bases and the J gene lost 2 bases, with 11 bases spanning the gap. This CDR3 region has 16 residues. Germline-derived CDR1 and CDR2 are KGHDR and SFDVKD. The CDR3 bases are TGTGCCACCAGTGATTCGGTAGGGAGCAACACCGGGGAGCTGTTTTTT. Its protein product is CATSDSVGSNTGELFF.

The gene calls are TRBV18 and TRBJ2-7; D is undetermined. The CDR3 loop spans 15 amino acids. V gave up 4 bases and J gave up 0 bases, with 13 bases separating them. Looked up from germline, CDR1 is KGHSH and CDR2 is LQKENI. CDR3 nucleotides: TGTGCCAGCTCACGTTCCCCACAATCCTCCTACGAGCAGTACTTC. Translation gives CASSRSPQSSYEQYF. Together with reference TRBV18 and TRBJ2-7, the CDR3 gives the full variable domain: NAGVMQNPRHLVRRRGQEARLRCSPMKGHSHVYWYRQLPEEGLKFMVYLQKENIIDESGMPKERFSAEFPKEGPSILRIQQVVRGDSAAYFCASSRSPQSSYEQYFGPGTRLTVT.

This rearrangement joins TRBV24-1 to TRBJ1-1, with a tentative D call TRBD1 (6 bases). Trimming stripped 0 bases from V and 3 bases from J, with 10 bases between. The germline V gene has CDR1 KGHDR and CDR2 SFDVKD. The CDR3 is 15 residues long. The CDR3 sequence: CATSDLRGGDTEAFF. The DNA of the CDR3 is TGTGCCACCAGTGATTTGAGGGGGGGAGACACTGAAGCTTTCTTT.

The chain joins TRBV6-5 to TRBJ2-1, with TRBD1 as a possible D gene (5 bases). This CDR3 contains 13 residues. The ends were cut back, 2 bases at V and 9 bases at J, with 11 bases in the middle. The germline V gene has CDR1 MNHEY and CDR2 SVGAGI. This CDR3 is CASSYPAQGEQFF. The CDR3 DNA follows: TGTGCCAGCAGTTACCCAGCGCAGGGTGAGCAGTTCTTC.

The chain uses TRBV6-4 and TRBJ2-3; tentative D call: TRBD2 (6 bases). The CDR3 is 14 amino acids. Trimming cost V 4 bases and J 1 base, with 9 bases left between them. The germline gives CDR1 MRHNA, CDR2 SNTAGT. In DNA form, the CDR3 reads TGTGCCAGCAGTGTTTCGGGGGGCACAGATACGCAGTATTTT. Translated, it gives CASSVSGGTDTQYF.

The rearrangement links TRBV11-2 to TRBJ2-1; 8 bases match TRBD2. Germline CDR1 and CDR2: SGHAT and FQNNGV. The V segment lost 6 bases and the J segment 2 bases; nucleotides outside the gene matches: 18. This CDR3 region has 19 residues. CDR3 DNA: TGTGCCAGCAGGGGAGGGGCCCGAAGGATTAGCGGGACCTACAATGAGCAGTTCTTC. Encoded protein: CASRGGARRISGTYNEQFF.

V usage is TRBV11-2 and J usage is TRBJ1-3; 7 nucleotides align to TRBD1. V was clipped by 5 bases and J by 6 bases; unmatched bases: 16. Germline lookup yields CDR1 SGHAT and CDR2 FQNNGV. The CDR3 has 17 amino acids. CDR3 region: CASSGNPDRAVENTIYF. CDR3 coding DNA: TGTGCCAGCAGCGGAAATCCTGACAGGGCGGTTGAAAACACCATATATTTT.

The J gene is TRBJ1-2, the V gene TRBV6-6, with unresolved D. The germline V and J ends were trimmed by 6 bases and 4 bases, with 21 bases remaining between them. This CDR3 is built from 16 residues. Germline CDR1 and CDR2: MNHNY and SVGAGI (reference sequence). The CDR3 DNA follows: TGTGCCAGCAGCCGGAGCCGGGTCCCGGAGGGCTATGGCTACACCTTC. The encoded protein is CASSRSRVPEGYGYTF.